The rows below give T cell receptor beta chains drawn from one sample of a study of blood T cell repertoires in COVID-19. The repertoire was sequenced with immunoSEQ multiplex PCR; TCRdb's copy has only in-frame clones and lacks some. Here the sample spans roughly 400,000 clones, around 90% being singletons. Material for sequencing was PBMCs or T cells enriched from blood (not recorded which). The receptors come from a young man who had recovered from COVID-19. CDR3s include the opening cysteine and the closing phenylalanine or tryptophan. D genes are given only for firm matches. A clone size is listed for some rows: how often the clone was seen (once, few, many), or a class if it is expanded.

d_gene: TRBD1
len: 20
j_gene: TRBJ1-3
abundance: NA
v_gene: TRBV4-1
CDR3nt: TGCGCCAGCAGCTCAATACCGGGACAGGGACCTAGCCTCTCTGGAAACACCATATATTTT
CDR3aa: CASSSIPGQGPSLSGNTIYF

d_gene: TRBD1
len: 12
j_gene: TRBJ1-2
abundance: NA
v_gene: TRBV5-1
CDR3nt: TGCGCCAGCAGCGCCGGACAGGGTGGCTACACCTTC
CDR3aa: CASSAGQGGYTF

d_gene: NA
len: 14
j_gene: TRBJ2-5
abundance: NA
v_gene: TRBV11-2
CDR3nt: TGTGCCAGCAGCTTAGTGCCTAATTTAGAGACCCAGTACTTC
CDR3aa: CASSLVPNLETQYF

d_gene: NA
len: 14
j_gene: TRBJ1-5
abundance: NA
v_gene: TRBV6-5
CDR3nt: TGTGCCAGCAGAGCAAGATATAGCAATCAGCCCCAGCATTTT
CDR3aa: CASRARYSNQPQHF

d_gene: NA
len: 17
j_gene: TRBJ1-3
abundance: few
v_gene: TRBV7-3
CDR3nt: TGTGCCAGCAGCTTAAGGGGCTCAGCTCACTCTGGAAACACCATATATTTT
CDR3aa: CASSLRGSAHSGNTIYF

d_gene: NA
len: 15
j_gene: TRBJ2-3
abundance: NA
v_gene: TRBV7-8
CDR3nt: TGTGCCAGCAGCTTAAGACAGTCAAGCACAGATACGCAGTATTTT
CDR3aa: CASSLRQSSTDTQYF

d_gene: NA
len: 13
j_gene: TRBJ1-1
abundance: few
v_gene: TRBV7-9
CDR3nt: TGTGCCAGCAGCTTGGCAGGGCGCCCCGAAGCTTTCTTT
CDR3aa: CASSLAGRPEAFF

d_gene: TRBD2
len: 15
j_gene: TRBJ2-1
abundance: NA
v_gene: TRBV29-1
CDR3nt: TGCAGCGTCGCAGGTAGCGGGAGGATTTACGGTGAGCAGTTCTTC
CDR3aa: CSVAGSGRIYGEQFF

d_gene: NA
len: 11
j_gene: TRBJ1-2
abundance: NA
v_gene: TRBV28
CDR3nt: TGTGCCAGCAGCAAGGGGAAAGGCTACACCTTC
CDR3aa: CASSKGKGYTF

d_gene: NA
len: 13
j_gene: TRBJ1-1
abundance: NA
v_gene: TRBV27
CDR3nt: TGTGCCAGCAGGTTTACAGGTAAAACTGAAGCTTTCTTT
CDR3aa: CASRFTGKTEAFF

d_gene: NA
len: 13
j_gene: TRBJ1-5
abundance: NA
v_gene: TRBV2
CDR3nt: TGTGCCAGCAGCAAGCTCGTCAATCAGCCCCAGCATTTT
CDR3aa: CASSKLVNQPQHF

d_gene: TRBD1
len: 19
j_gene: TRBJ2-1
abundance: NA
v_gene: TRBV7-9
CDR3nt: TGTGCCAGCAGCTTAAACCCATTTGGACAGGGGAAGACCTACAATGAGCAGTTCTTC
CDR3aa: CASSLNPFGQGKTYNEQFF

d_gene: TRBD2
len: 13
j_gene: TRBJ2-7
abundance: NA
v_gene: TRBV28
CDR3nt: TGTGCCACCTCCGGGACTAGCTCCTACGAGCAGTACTTC
CDR3aa: CATSGTSSYEQYF

d_gene: TRBD1
len: 15
j_gene: TRBJ2-7
abundance: NA
v_gene: TRBV3-1/TRBV3-2
CDR3nt: TGTGCCAGCAGCCCCCGGACAGGGGACATCGACGAGCAGTACTTC
CDR3aa: CASSPRTGDIDEQYF

d_gene: TRBD1
len: 13
j_gene: TRBJ1-1
abundance: NA
v_gene: TRBV9
CDR3nt: TGTGCCAGCAGCTCGGGACAGACCACTGAAGCTTTCTTT
CDR3aa: CASSSGQTTEAFF

d_gene: TRBD1
len: 16
j_gene: TRBJ1-1
abundance: NA
v_gene: TRBV6-2/TRBV6-3
CDR3nt: TGTGCCAGCAGTTACTGGACAGGGGAGGTGAACACTGAAGCTTTCTTT
CDR3aa: CASSYWTGEVNTEAFF

d_gene: NA
len: 15
j_gene: TRBJ2-2
abundance: NA
v_gene: TRBV10-3
CDR3nt: TGTGCCATCTCGCGTGAGAGTGCGAACACCGGGGAGCTGTTTTTT
CDR3aa: CAISRESANTGELFF

d_gene: TRBD2
len: 13
j_gene: TRBJ2-1
abundance: NA
v_gene: TRBV30
CDR3nt: TGTGCCTGGACTAGCGGGGCCTACAATGAGCAGTTCTTC
CDR3aa: CAWTSGAYNEQFF

d_gene: NA
len: 15
j_gene: TRBJ1-2
abundance: NA
v_gene: TRBV6-1
CDR3nt: TGTGCCAGCAGTGAACGTGGCAGGTCGCATTATGGCTACACCTTC
CDR3aa: CASSERGRSHYGYTF

d_gene: NA
len: 15
j_gene: TRBJ2-1
abundance: NA
v_gene: TRBV25-1
CDR3nt: TGTGCCAGCAGTGACCCAGGGTTGGGGCTCAATGAGCAGTTCTTC
CDR3aa: CASSDPGLGLNEQFF

d_gene: TRBD1
len: 15
j_gene: TRBJ2-2
abundance: NA
v_gene: TRBV19
CDR3nt: TGTGCCAGTAAAACCGGGACAGGGGCCACCGGGGAGCTGTTTTTT
CDR3aa: CASKTGTGATGELFF

d_gene: NA
len: 11
j_gene: TRBJ1-2
abundance: NA
v_gene: TRBV12-3/TRBV12-4
CDR3nt: TGTGCCAGCAGTTTCCAGGGGGGCTACACCTTC
CDR3aa: CASSFQGGYTF

d_gene: TRBD2
len: 16
j_gene: TRBJ2-3
abundance: few
v_gene: TRBV6-1
CDR3nt: TGTGCCAGCAGTGAACTAGCGGGACGAGCGGGGGATACGCAGTATTTT
CDR3aa: CASSELAGRAGDTQYF

d_gene: NA
len: 18
j_gene: TRBJ1-4
abundance: NA
v_gene: TRBV11-2
CDR3nt: TGTGCCAGCAGCCCCTTTTTGGGGCCGGGGACTACTAATGAAAAACTGTTTTTT
CDR3aa: CASSPFLGPGTTNEKLFF

d_gene: TRBD2
len: 15
j_gene: TRBJ2-3
abundance: once
v_gene: TRBV7-2
CDR3nt: TGTGCCAGCAGCCTTTGGACTAGCGGGATGGATACGCAGTATTTT
CDR3aa: CASSLWTSGMDTQYF

d_gene: NA
len: 18
j_gene: TRBJ1-1
abundance: NA
v_gene: TRBV3-1/TRBV3-2
CDR3nt: TGTGCCAGCAGCCAAGGAGGAGGGGTGGGGGGACCCAACACTGAAGCTTTCTTT
CDR3aa: CASSQGGGVGGPNTEAFF

d_gene: TRBD2
len: 16
j_gene: TRBJ2-5
abundance: NA
v_gene: TRBV7-9
CDR3nt: TGTGCCAGCAGCCCGGTTCTAGCGGGAGGAGAAGAGACCCAGTACTTC
CDR3aa: CASSPVLAGGEETQYF

d_gene: NA
len: 15
j_gene: TRBJ1-1
abundance: NA
v_gene: TRBV27
CDR3nt: TGTGCCAGCAACCAGGAGGGAGGTACGAACACTGAAGCTTTCTTT
CDR3aa: CASNQEGGTNTEAFF

d_gene: NA
len: 15
j_gene: TRBJ1-4
abundance: NA
v_gene: TRBV6-5
CDR3nt: TGTGCCAGCAGCCTGGGGGGGACGTCGAATGAAAAACTGTTTTTT
CDR3aa: CASSLGGTSNEKLFF

d_gene: NA
len: 13
j_gene: TRBJ1-6
abundance: NA
v_gene: TRBV7-3
CDR3nt: TGTGCCCCCGTTATCCGGGGGTGTTCACCCCTCCACTTT
CDR3aa: CAPVIRGCSPLHF

d_gene: NA
len: 15
j_gene: TRBJ1-6
abundance: NA
v_gene: TRBV19
CDR3nt: TGTGCCAGTAGACACCAACAGGGTACTCGAGCACCCCTCCACTTT
CDR3aa: CASRHQQGTRAPLHF

d_gene: TRBD1
len: 13
j_gene: TRBJ1-3
abundance: few
v_gene: TRBV7-9
CDR3nt: TGTGCCAGCAGCTTGGACAGGGAGGACACCATATATTTT
CDR3aa: CASSLDREDTIYF

d_gene: TRBD2
len: 16
j_gene: TRBJ2-3
abundance: NA
v_gene: TRBV27
CDR3nt: TGTGCCAGCAGTTCTAGACTAGCGGGGGCCGGAGATACGCAGTATTTT
CDR3aa: CASSSRLAGAGDTQYF

d_gene: TRBD2
len: 15
j_gene: TRBJ2-1
abundance: NA
v_gene: TRBV9
CDR3nt: TGTGCCAGCAGCCCGTGGACTAGCCCTTACAATGAGCAGTTCTTC
CDR3aa: CASSPWTSPYNEQFF

d_gene: NA
len: 18
j_gene: TRBJ2-3
abundance: NA
v_gene: TRBV3-1/TRBV3-2
CDR3nt: TGTGCCAGCAGCCAAGATTCCCGAGCGGGCCACGGGGTAGATACGCAGTATTTT
CDR3aa: CASSQDSRAGHGVDTQYF

d_gene: NA
len: 16
j_gene: TRBJ2-3
abundance: NA
v_gene: TRBV5-6
CDR3nt: TGTGCCAGCATGCGACGCAGGGGTTTAAGCACAGATACGCAGTATTTT
CDR3aa: CASMRRRGLSTDTQYF

d_gene: NA
len: 12
j_gene: TRBJ1-6
abundance: NA
v_gene: TRBV10-2
CDR3nt: TGCGCCAGCTGCGAAAGTAATTCACCCCTCCACTTT
CDR3aa: CASCESNSPLHF

d_gene: TRBD2
len: 18
j_gene: TRBJ2-1
abundance: NA
v_gene: TRBV5-1
CDR3nt: TGCGCCAGCAGCCCCGGACTAGCGGGAGGGACCTGGGGCAATGAGCAGTTCTTC
CDR3aa: CASSPGLAGGTWGNEQFF

d_gene: TRBD1
len: 13
j_gene: TRBJ1-1
abundance: NA
v_gene: TRBV10-3
CDR3nt: TGTGCCATCAGCAGGGGGAGCTACACTGAAGCTTTCTTT
CDR3aa: CAISRGSYTEAFF

d_gene: NA
len: 15
j_gene: TRBJ1-4
abundance: NA
v_gene: TRBV5-4
CDR3nt: TGTGCCAGCAGCCTAAGACAGACAACTAATGAAAAACTGTTTTTT
CDR3aa: CASSLRQTTNEKLFF

d_gene: NA
len: 14
j_gene: TRBJ2-5
abundance: NA
v_gene: TRBV3-1/TRBV3-2
CDR3nt: TGTGCCAGCAGCCCGGGGACATCTTTAGGGACCCAGTACTTC
CDR3aa: CASSPGTSLGTQYF

d_gene: TRBD2
len: 14
j_gene: TRBJ2-7
abundance: NA
v_gene: TRBV10-2
CDR3nt: TGCGCCAGCACCGAGACTAGCGGGATCTACGAGCAGTACTTC
CDR3aa: CASTETSGIYEQYF

d_gene: NA
len: 16
j_gene: TRBJ1-5
abundance: few
v_gene: TRBV28
CDR3nt: TGTGCCAGCAGCACCACTATGGGGGGGGTATGGCAGCCCCAGCATTTT
CDR3aa: CASSTTMGGVWQPQHF

d_gene: NA
len: 15
j_gene: TRBJ1-1
abundance: once
v_gene: TRBV3-1/TRBV3-2
CDR3nt: TGTGCCAGCAGTCGTACCGGGAGTTTGAACACTGAAGCTTTCTTT
CDR3aa: CASSRTGSLNTEAFF

d_gene: NA
len: 15
j_gene: TRBJ1-2
abundance: NA
v_gene: TRBV6-6
CDR3nt: TGTGCCAGCAGTCCCCGGTCGGCAGGGCCGTATGGCTACACCTTC
CDR3aa: CASSPRSAGPYGYTF

d_gene: NA
len: 16
j_gene: TRBJ2-2
abundance: NA
v_gene: TRBV7-9
CDR3nt: TGTGCCAGCAGCTCTCACCCGACAGGAAACACCGGGGAGCTGTTTTTT
CDR3aa: CASSSHPTGNTGELFF

d_gene: TRBD1
len: 16
j_gene: TRBJ1-1
abundance: few
v_gene: TRBV18
CDR3nt: TGTGCCAGCTCACCCACCTCAGGGGGATTGGGGACTGAAGCTTTCTTT
CDR3aa: CASSPTSGGLGTEAFF

d_gene: NA
len: 15
j_gene: TRBJ1-2
abundance: many
v_gene: TRBV2
CDR3nt: TGTGCCAGCAGTGAAATGCGGGCACTTAACTATGGCTACACCTTC
CDR3aa: CASSEMRALNYGYTF

d_gene: NA
len: 16
j_gene: TRBJ1-4
abundance: NA
v_gene: TRBV5-4
CDR3nt: TGTGCCAGCAGCACGGGACAAGACGCAACTAATGAAAAACTGTTTTTT
CDR3aa: CASSTGQDATNEKLFF

d_gene: NA
len: 16
j_gene: TRBJ1-2
abundance: NA
v_gene: TRBV6-1
CDR3nt: TGTGCCAGCAGTGAAAGTTTAGTCGGGGATAACTATGGCTACACCTTC
CDR3aa: CASSESLVGDNYGYTF

d_gene: NA
len: 14
j_gene: TRBJ2-6
abundance: NA
v_gene: TRBV2
CDR3nt: TGTGCCAGCAGCCCTTTCAACAGAGCGGACGTCCTGACTTTC
CDR3aa: CASSPFNRADVLTF

d_gene: NA
len: 17
j_gene: TRBJ1-4
abundance: once
v_gene: TRBV7-5
CDR3nt: TGTGTCAGAAGCTTAGTCGCAATGGGACAATGGAATGAAAAACTGTTTTTT
CDR3aa: CVRSLVAMGQWNEKLFF

d_gene: TRBD1
len: 18
j_gene: TRBJ1-1
abundance: NA
v_gene: TRBV18
CDR3nt: TGTGCCAGCTCACCACTTTCTCCGGGACAGGGGGCCGTCACTGAAGCTTTCTTT
CDR3aa: CASSPLSPGQGAVTEAFF

d_gene: TRBD1
len: 16
j_gene: TRBJ1-2
abundance: NA
v_gene: TRBV6-1
CDR3nt: TGTGCCAGCAGTGAAGCCCGGGGACAGGGGAAGAGGGGCTACACCTTC
CDR3aa: CASSEARGQGKRGYTF

d_gene: TRBD2
len: 17
j_gene: TRBJ2-1
abundance: NA
v_gene: TRBV25-1
CDR3nt: TGTGCCAGCAGTGAGACCCTCAACCTAGCGGGAGCCGGCGAGCAGTTCTTC
CDR3aa: CASSETLNLAGAGEQFF

d_gene: NA
len: 15
j_gene: TRBJ1-6
abundance: NA
v_gene: TRBV5-1
CDR3nt: TGCGCCAGCAGCCCATCGACAGGTACCGATTCACCCCTCCACTTT
CDR3aa: CASSPSTGTDSPLHF

d_gene: TRBD1
len: 14
j_gene: TRBJ1-2
abundance: NA
v_gene: TRBV6-5
CDR3nt: TGTGCCAGCAGTCGACAGGGGCGCTACTATGGCTACACCTTC
CDR3aa: CASSRQGRYYGYTF

d_gene: TRBD1
len: 15
j_gene: TRBJ1-2
abundance: NA
v_gene: TRBV3-1/TRBV3-2
CDR3nt: TGTGCCAGCAGTCAAAGGACAGGGCCTAACTATGGCTACACCTTC
CDR3aa: CASSQRTGPNYGYTF

d_gene: NA
len: 15
j_gene: TRBJ2-7
abundance: NA
v_gene: TRBV9
CDR3nt: TGTGCCAGCAGCGTAGGGGGGACAACTACCTACGAGCAGTACTTC
CDR3aa: CASSVGGTTTYEQYF

d_gene: TRBD1
len: 15
j_gene: TRBJ2-3
abundance: NA
v_gene: TRBV11-2
CDR3nt: TGTGCCAGCAGCCCGCGACAGGGGATCCCAGATACGCAGTATTTT
CDR3aa: CASSPRQGIPDTQYF